These 12 T cell receptor beta chains originate from one sample sequenced in a study of blood T cell repertoires in COVID-19. Generated by immunoSEQ multiplex PCR, the TCRdb table keeps only in-frame clones and is missing some. The profile covers over 70,000 clones, with about nine tenths appearing a single time and around 7% taken by the ten largest. Sequenced sample: peripheral blood. These receptor sequences come from a woman of 80 years or more with acute or convalescent COVID-19.

This clone occurred once. The rearrangement joins TRBV7-8 to TRBJ1-5; D is perhaps TRBD1 (5 bases). The CDR3 sequence is 16 residues long. The germline CDR1 and CDR2 sequences are SGHVS and FQNEAQ. Deletions cut 1 base from V and 0 bases from J, with 10 bases between. The CDR3 reads CASSLEGQISNQPQHF. The DNA of the CDR3 is TGTGCCAGCAGCTTAGAGGGGCAGATTAGCAATCAGCCCCAGCATTTT.

This chain uses TRBV6-5 with TRBJ1-5, with TRBD1 as a possible D gene (5 bases). CDR3 size: 14 residues. CDR1 MNHEY and CDR2 SVGAGI come from the germline V gene. V shed 7 bases and J shed 5 bases, with 15 bases lying between them. The CDR3 sequence: CASNSRGEYQPQHF. CDR3 nucleotide sequence: TGTGCCAGCAATTCCCGGGGGGAGTATCAGCCCCAGCATTTT.

The rearrangement joins TRBV30 to TRBJ2-3, with TRBD2 matching over 8 bases. V gave up 2 bases and J gave up 4 bases; unmatched junction bases: 11. The CDR3 extends over 16 amino acids. Germline values: CDR1 GTSNPN, CDR2 SVGIG (reference sequence). CDR3 nucleotide sequence: TGTGCCTGGAGTAGACAGCGGGGGCTCCCCCCAGATACGCAGTATTTT. The encoded protein is CAWSRQRGLPPDTQYF.

The rearrangement joins TRBV6-5 to TRBJ1-3; D call uncertain. From germline, CDR1 is MNHEY and CDR2 SVGAGI. The CDR3 covers 15 residues. V dropped 4 bases and J dropped 0 bases, with 10 bases sitting between them. The CDR3 reads CASSFEQFSGNTIYF. The CDR3 bases are TGTGCCAGCAGTTTTGAGCAATTCTCTGGAAACACCATATATTTT.

The chain is built from TRBV6-1 and TRBJ1-6; D is unclear. The CDR3 loop spans 17 amino acids. Germline loops: CDR1 MNHNS, CDR2 SASEGT. V gave up 3 bases and J gave up 1 base, with 13 bases separating them. The CDR3 nucleotides are TGTGCCAGCAGTGACCGGGCTGGGAGGTCCTATAATTCACCCCTCCACTTT. This sequence encodes CASSDRAGRSYNSPLHF.

This rearrangement joins TRBV7-9 to TRBJ1-5, with 8 positions matching TRBD1. With 3 bases clipped from V and 5 bases from J, the junction kept 12 bases outside the gene matches. Germline CDR1 is SEHNR and CDR2 is FQNEAQ (reference sequence). The CDR3 spans 17 residues. CDR3 in amino acids: CASSFKLGQGNDQPQHF. The CDR3 nucleotides are TGTGCCAGCAGCTTTAAACTTGGACAGGGAAATGATCAGCCCCAGCATTTT. The variable domain in full, completed from reference TRBV7-9 and TRBJ1-5, reads DTGVSQNPRHKITKRGQNVTFRCDPISEHNRLYWYRQTLGQGPEFLTYFQNEAQLEKSRLLSDRFSAERPKGSFSTLEIQRTEQGDSAMYLCASSFKLGQGNDQPQHFGDGTRLSIL.

The V call is TRBV2, the J call TRBJ1-2; no clear D. The germline V gene encodes CDR1 SNHLY and CDR2 FYNNEI. The V gene lost 6 bases and the J gene lost 13 bases, with 9 bases spanning the gap. The CDR3 has 9 amino acids. The chain's CDR3 is CASSLQATF. CDR3 sequence (DNA): TGTGCCAGCAGCCTCCAGGCCACCTTC.

This clone is a singleton in its sample. V gene TRBV4-3 combines with J gene TRBJ1-2; D is possibly TRBD1 (6 bases). This CDR3 region has 15 residues. Germline CDR1 is LGHNA and CDR2 is YSLEER. Between the trimmed V and J ends, which lost 0 bases and 4 bases, there was a span of 12 bases. The CDR3: CASSQDFRGSYGYTF. CDR3 sequence (DNA): TGCGCCAGCAGCCAAGATTTCAGGGGCTCCTATGGCTACACCTTC.

The chain joins TRBV18 to TRBJ2-7; TRBD1 aligns across 12 bases. The germline CDR1 and CDR2 sequences are KGHSH and LQKENI. With V trimmed by 3 bases and J by 5 bases, 8 bases remained unmatched. The CDR3 consists of 16 residues. In DNA form, the CDR3 reads TGTGCCAGCTCACCCTTTCCCGGGACAGGGGGCAACGAGCAGTACTTC. This codes for CASSPFPGTGGNEQYF.

The chain employs TRBV29-1 and TRBJ1-1; D gene unclear. Germline V lookup: CDR1 SQVTM, CDR2 ANQGSEA. The CDR3 has 12 amino acids. With 7 bases removed from V and 0 bases from J, the gap between germline ends came to 9 bases. DNA for the CDR3: TGCAGCGGTCTTATTATGAACACTGAAGCTTTCTTT. This encodes CSGLIMNTEAFF.

The chain employs TRBV27 and TRBJ1-1; D might be TRBD1 (5 bases). This CDR3 is built from 13 residues. The V and J ends lost 6 bases and 3 bases respectively, with 11 bases between them. Germline V gene sequence: CDR1 MNHEY, CDR2 SMNVEV (reference sequence). CDR3 DNA sequence: TGTGCCAGCAGGATGGGAGGGGACACTGAAGCTTTCTTT. Protein: CASRMGGDTEAFF.

This clone appeared a few times. This chain joins TRBV6-5 and TRBJ1-1, with D possibly being TRBD1 (5 bases). V dropped 2 bases and J dropped 0 bases, with 10 bases sitting between them. The germline V gene encodes CDR1 MNHEY and CDR2 SVGAGI. There are 15 residues in the CDR3. CDR3: CASSYRRGLNTEAFF. CDR3 bases: TGTGCCAGCAGTTACAGGAGGGGCCTGAACACTGAAGCTTTCTTT.